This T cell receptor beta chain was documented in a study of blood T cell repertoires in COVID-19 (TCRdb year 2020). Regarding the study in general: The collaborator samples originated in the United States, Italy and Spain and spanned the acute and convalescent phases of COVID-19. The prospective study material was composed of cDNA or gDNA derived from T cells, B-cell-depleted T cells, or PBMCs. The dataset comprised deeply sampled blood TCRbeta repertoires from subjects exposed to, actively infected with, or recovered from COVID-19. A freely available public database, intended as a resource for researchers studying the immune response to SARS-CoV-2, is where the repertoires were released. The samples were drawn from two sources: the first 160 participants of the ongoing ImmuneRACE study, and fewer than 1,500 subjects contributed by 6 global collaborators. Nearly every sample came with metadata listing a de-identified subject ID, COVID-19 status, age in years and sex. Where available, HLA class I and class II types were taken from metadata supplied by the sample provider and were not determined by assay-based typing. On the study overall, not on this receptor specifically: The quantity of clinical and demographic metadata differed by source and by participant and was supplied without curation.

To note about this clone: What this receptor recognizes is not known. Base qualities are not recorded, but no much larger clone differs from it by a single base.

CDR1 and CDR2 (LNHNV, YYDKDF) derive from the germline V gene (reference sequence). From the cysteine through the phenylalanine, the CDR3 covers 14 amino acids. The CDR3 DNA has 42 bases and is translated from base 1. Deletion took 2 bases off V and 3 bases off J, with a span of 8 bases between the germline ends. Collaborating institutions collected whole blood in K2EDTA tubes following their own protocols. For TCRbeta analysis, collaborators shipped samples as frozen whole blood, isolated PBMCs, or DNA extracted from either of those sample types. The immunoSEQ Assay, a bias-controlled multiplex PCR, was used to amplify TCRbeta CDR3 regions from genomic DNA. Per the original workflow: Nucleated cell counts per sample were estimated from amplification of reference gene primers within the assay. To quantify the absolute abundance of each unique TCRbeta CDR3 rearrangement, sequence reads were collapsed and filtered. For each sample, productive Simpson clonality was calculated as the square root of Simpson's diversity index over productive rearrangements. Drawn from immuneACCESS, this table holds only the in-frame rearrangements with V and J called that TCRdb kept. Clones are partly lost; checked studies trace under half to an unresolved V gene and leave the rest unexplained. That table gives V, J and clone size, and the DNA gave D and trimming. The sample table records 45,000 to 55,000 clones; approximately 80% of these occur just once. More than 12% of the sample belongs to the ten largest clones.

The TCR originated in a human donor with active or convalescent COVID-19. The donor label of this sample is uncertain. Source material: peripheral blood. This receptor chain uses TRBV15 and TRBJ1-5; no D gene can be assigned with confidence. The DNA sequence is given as TGTGCCACCAGCAGACCAGAACCCAATCAGCCCCAGCATTTT. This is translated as CATSRPEPNQPQHF.